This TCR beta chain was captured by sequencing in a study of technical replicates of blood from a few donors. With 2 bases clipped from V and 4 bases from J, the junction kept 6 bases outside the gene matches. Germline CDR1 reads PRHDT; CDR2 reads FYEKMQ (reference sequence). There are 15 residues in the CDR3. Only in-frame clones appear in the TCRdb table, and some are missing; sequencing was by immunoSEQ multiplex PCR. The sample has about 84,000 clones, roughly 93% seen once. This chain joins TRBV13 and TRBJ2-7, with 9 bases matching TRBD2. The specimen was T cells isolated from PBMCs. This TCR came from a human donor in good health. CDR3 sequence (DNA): TGTGCCAGCAGCTTACAAGGTAGCGGGAGTTACGAGCAGTACTTC. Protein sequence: CASSLQGSGSYEQYF.